A single sample gave rise to the 18 T cell receptor beta chains below, sequenced in a study of T cell repertoires in cytomegalovirus infection. From the reads, TCRdb called clonotypes with MiXCR, one entry per CDR3 protein. The table shows approximately 200,000 distinct CDR3 sequences, with 20% to 25% occurring only once. The sample taken for sequencing was CD8+ T cells from PBMCs. The source of these receptors is a human donor in good health (CMV status not recorded). Some clones in this sample may be carry-over from other donors' samples.

In its sample, this clonotype was seen a few times. CDR3 in amino acids: CASSMRTTEAFF. The CDR3 DNA is TGTGCCAGTAGTATGAGGACCACTGAAGCTTTCTTT. The genes are TRBV19 and TRBJ1-1; D ambiguous. CDR3 length equals 12 residues. The ends were cut back, 3 bases at V and 4 bases at J, with 6 bases in the middle. CDR1 LNHDA and CDR2 SQIVND come from the germline V gene (reference sequence).

The genes are TRBV7-8 and TRBJ2-5; possible D gene TRBD2, 7 bases. Per germline, CDR1 SGHVS and CDR2 FQNEAQ. Trimming left V 5 bases short and J 3 bases short, with 16 bases between. The CDR3 extends over 15 amino acids. The CDR3 nucleotides are TGTGCCAGCAGCCCTACTGGGGGGGGCAAAGAGACCCAGTACTTC. Translating it yields CASSPTGGGKETQYF.

This clonotype was counted a few times. The V call is TRBV3-1, the J call TRBJ2-7; 7 positions match TRBD1. The CDR3 covers 15 residues. CDR1 is LGHDT and CDR2 is YNNKEL in the germline V gene (reference sequence). J lost 2 bases, V lost 3 bases, and 7 bases had no gene match. The CDR3: CASSQAPGQPYEQYF. For the CDR3, the DNA is TGTGCCAGCAGCCAGGCTCCGGGACAGCCCTACGAGCAGTACTTC.

This clonotype was detected ten times or more. The V gene is TRBV5-5, the J gene TRBJ1-5; weak D call: TRBD1 (5 bases). The germline CDR1 and CDR2 sequences are SGHKS and YYEKEE (reference sequence). V was cut by 1 base and J by 2 bases, with 13 bases left in between. The CDR3 is 16 amino acids. The CDR3 sequence: CASSLTGEVGNQPQHF. Here the CDR3 DNA reads TGTGCCAGCAGCTTGACGGGGGAGGTTGGCAATCAGCCCCAGCATTTT.

This clonotype was observed at least ten times. The chain recombines TRBV10-3 with TRBJ2-3, with TRBD2 identical over 14 bases. With 11 bases clipped from V and 2 bases from J, the junction kept 12 bases outside the gene matches. The CDR3 runs 17 residues. Germline V gives CDR1 ENHRY, CDR2 SYGVKD. The CDR3 region is CAVRLAGGSEYTDTQYF. The DNA for the CDR3 is TGTGCCGTTCGACTAGCGGGGGGGTCCGAATACACAGATACGCAGTATTTT.

This chain connects TRBV20-1 to TRBJ2-7; perhaps TRBD2 as D (5 bases). Germline values: CDR1 DFQATT, CDR2 SNEGSKA (reference sequence). V lost 0 bases to trimming and J lost 6 bases, with 18 bases between them. The CDR3 is made up of 15 amino acids. CDR3 in amino acids: CSARDPGPGGPEQYF. The CDR3 nucleotides read TGCAGTGCTAGAGATCCCGGGCCTGGAGGTCCCGAGCAGTACTTC.

The chain employs TRBV7-9 and TRBJ2-7; D is perhaps TRBD1 (6 bases). Germline assignment: CDR1 SEHNR and CDR2 FQNEAQ (reference sequence). V lost 6 bases to trimming and J lost 6 bases, with 15 bases between them. This CDR3 is 13 amino acids long. Here the CDR3 DNA reads TGTGCCAGCAGATCTACAGGGTTGGGCGAGCAGTACTTC. Protein: CASRSTGLGEQYF.

This clonotype has only a few counts. The rearrangement joins TRBV20-1 to TRBJ2-7; 7 bases agree with TRBD2. Germline assignment: CDR1 DFQATT and CDR2 SNEGSKA (reference sequence). V trimming: 0 bases; J trimming: 0 bases; junction bases outside the gene matches: 2. The CDR3 is 14 amino acids. CDR3 sequence reads: CSARDRDYSYEQYF. The CDR3 region has the DNA TGCAGTGCTAGAGATAGGGACTACTCCTACGAGCAGTACTTC.

The chain employs TRBV2 and TRBJ2-3; D is possibly TRBD2 (6 bases). CDR3 size: 15 residues. Trimming took 4 bases from V and 0 from J, leaving 11 bases between them. From germline, CDR1 is SNHLY and CDR2 FYNNEI. The CDR3 region is CASSVGLYSTDTQYF. Written as DNA, the CDR3 is TGTGCCAGCAGTGTGGGACTGTATAGCACAGATACGCAGTATTTT.

The J gene is TRBJ1-6, the V gene TRBV13, with 7 bases fitting TRBD1. This CDR3 is built from 15 residues. CDR1 is PRHDT, CDR2 FYEKMQ, per germline (reference sequence). Trimming at V came to 5 bases and at J to 7 bases, leaving 8 bases not matched to a gene. The CDR3 sequence: CASSPAGQRNSPLHF. CDR3 coding DNA: TGTGCCAGCAGCCCCGCGGGACAGAGAAATTCACCCCTCCACTTT.

In nucleotides, the CDR3 is TGCAGCGTTGACTGGGGGGGAGGAGGTGAAGCTTTCTTT. This translates into CSVDWGGGGEAFF. This chain uses TRBV29-1 with TRBJ1-1; possibly TRBD1 for D (5 bases). This CDR3 spans 13 amino acids. The ends were cut back, 3 bases at V and 7 bases at J, with 15 bases in the middle. Looked up from germline, CDR1 is SQVTM and CDR2 is ANQGSEA.

At least ten counts were recorded for this clonotype. The chain links TRBV7-3 to TRBJ2-5, with TRBD2 identical over 8 bases. CDR3 length equals 15 residues. Trimming removed 3 bases from V and 4 bases from J; junction bases left unmatched: 7. Per the germline V gene, CDR1 is SGHTA and CDR2 is FQGTGA. The CDR3 region has the DNA TGTGCCAGCAGCTTGATCGGGGGGGCCCCAGAGACCCAGTACTTC. It yields the protein CASSLIGGAPETQYF.

The chain uses TRBV7-6 and TRBJ2-1; TRBD2 agrees at 11 bases. The CDR3 is 16 amino acids. Germline V gives CDR1 SGHVS, CDR2 FNYEAQ. V trimming: 4 bases; J trimming: 4 bases; junction bases outside the gene matches: 6. CDR3 nucleotides: TGTGCCAGCAGCTCTCCGACTAGCGGGGAATACAATGAGCAGTTCTTC. Its translation: CASSSPTSGEYNEQFF.

For this clonotype: Being one base from a much bigger clone, this may be a read error. The CDR3 DNA reads TGTGCCAGTAGTATGCTAGAGATTGGCTCCTACAATGAGCAGTTCTTC. Its protein is CASSMLEIGSYNEQFF. The rearrangement joins TRBV19 to TRBJ2-1; D not certain. The CDR3 runs 16 residues. Deletions cut 3 bases from V and 0 bases from J, with 12 bases between. Germline assignment: CDR1 LNHDA and CDR2 SQIVND (reference sequence). Complete variable domain (other parts from reference TRBV19 and TRBJ2-1): DGGITQSPKYLFRKEGQNVTLSCEQNLNHDAMYWYRQDPGQGLRLIYYSQIVNDFQKGDIAEGYSVSREKKESFPLTVTSAQKNPTAFYLCASSMLEIGSYNEQFFGPGTRLTVL.

The genes are TRBV19 and TRBJ2-2, with 7 bases fitting TRBD2. V was clipped by 3 bases and J by 0 bases; unmatched bases: 4. The CDR3 runs to 16 residues. Per germline, CDR1 LNHDA and CDR2 SQIVND (reference sequence). The DNA for the CDR3 is TGTGCCAGTAGTATTGAGCGGGGCGCGAACACCGGGGAGCTGTTTTTT. Amino acid sequence: CASSIERGANTGELFF.

V and J are TRBV28 and TRBJ2-3, with 9 bases aligning to TRBD2. The V and J ends lost 4 bases and 0 bases, in that order; junction bases with no gene match: 20. CDR1 and CDR2 from the germline V gene are MDHEN and SYDVKM. The CDR3 is made up of 21 amino acids. CDR3 nucleotides: TGTGCCAGCAGTTCTCCGGACCCCTCGCTAGCGGGGAGTTCTAGCACAGATACGCAGTATTTT. Its translation: CASSSPDPSLAGSSSTDTQYF.

CDR3 residues: CASGRDPLQETQYF. CDR3 DNA sequence: TGTGCCAGCGGCCGGGACCCTCTCCAAGAGACCCAGTACTTC. This chain uses TRBV28 with TRBJ2-5; either TRBD1 or TRBD2 may fit D (5 bases each). CDR3 size: 14 residues. V was pared by 8 bases and J by 1 base, with 14 bases between. Germline V lookup: CDR1 MDHEN, CDR2 SYDVKM.

The chain combines TRBV5-6 with TRBJ1-6, with 7 bases lining up with TRBD1. J gave up 8 bases and V 0 bases, and 2 bases lay outside the gene matches. This CDR3 contains 14 residues. Germline V gene data show CDR1 as SGHDT and CDR2 as YYEEEE. The CDR3 reads CASSLGGGDSPLHF. The DNA for the CDR3 is TGTGCCAGCAGCTTGGGAGGGGGCGATTCACCCCTCCACTTT.